The 17 T cell receptor beta chains below come from one sample, sequenced in a study of CD8 T cells in Susac syndrome. Reverse transcription used roughly 0.45 to 1 ug RNA and random hexamers. TCRdb passed the immunoSEQ multiplex PCR reads through MiXCR, listing each CDR3 protein once. The sample lists approximately 220,000 distinct CDR3 sequences, approximately 95% occurring once. Sequences were obtained from CD4+ T cells from PBMCs. Source of these receptors: a human donor with multiple sclerosis.

This sequence joins TRBV13 and TRBJ1-6, with unresolved D. CDR1 is PRHDT and CDR2 is FYEKMQ in the germline V gene (reference sequence). The CDR3 totals 13 residues. The V end was cut by 0 bases, the J end by 9 bases, with 6 bases between. DNA of the CDR3: TGTGCCAGCAGCTTAGGCAGTTTTTCACCCCTCCACTTT. This codes for CASSLGSFSPLHF.

The rearrangement joins TRBV15 to TRBJ2-2; D gene uncertain. Per germline, CDR1 LNHNV and CDR2 YYDKDF (reference sequence). V lost 0 bases to trimming and J lost 7 bases, with 9 bases between them. This CDR3 has 14 residues. The CDR3, as DNA: TGTGCCACCAGCAGAGATTCAAGAGGCGGGGAGCTGTTTTTT. Its translation: CATSRDSRGGELFF.

The chain joins TRBV15 to TRBJ2-2; 11 nucleotides align to TRBD1. The CDR3 is 16 residues long. Germline trimming cut 5 bases from V and 4 bases from J; bases unmatched to any gene: 6. Germline CDR1 and CDR2: LNHNV and YYDKDF (reference sequence). The CDR3 DNA sequence: TGTGCCACCAGCGGGGCCGGGACAGGGGGCACCGGGGAGCTGTTTTTT. Amino acids: CATSGAGTGGTGELFF. The whole variable domain, filled in from reference TRBV15 and TRBJ2-2, reads DAMVIQNPRYQVTQFGKPVTLSCSQTLNHNVMYWYQQKSSQAPKLLFHYYDKDFNNEADTPDNFQSRRPNTSFCFLDIRSPGLGDTAMYLCATSGAGTGGTGELFFGEGSRLTVL.

This chain joins TRBV20-1 and TRBJ1-5, with TRBD1 as a possible D gene (6 bases). The V gene lost 3 bases and the J gene lost 0 bases, with 12 bases spanning the gap. There are 15 residues in the CDR3. From germline, CDR1 is DFQATT and CDR2 SNEGSKA (reference sequence). CDR3 nucleotide sequence: TGCAGTGCTAGGGCACAGGGTACTAGCAATCAGCCCCAGCATTTT. This gives the protein CSARAQGTSNQPQHF.

The chain combines TRBV5-1 with TRBJ2-7; D uncertain. V was cut by 4 bases and J by 3 bases, with 32 bases left in between. The CDR3 extends over 20 amino acids. The germline CDR1 and CDR2 sequences are SGHRS and YFSETQ. In DNA, the CDR3 is TGCGCCAGCAGCCCCCTCCGGGCCCTACAAACGACTGAGAGAGGCTACGAGCAGTACTTC. As protein: CASSPLRALQTTERGYEQYF.

The chain links TRBV30 to TRBJ2-7; 8 bases fit TRBD1. With V trimmed by 2 bases and J by 3 bases, 6 bases remained unmatched. There are 14 residues in the CDR3. Germline-derived CDR1 and CDR2 are GTSNPN and SVGIG (reference sequence). This CDR3 reads CAWSSDRGSYEQYF. CDR3 nucleotides: TGTGCCTGGAGTTCCGACAGGGGAAGCTACGAGCAGTACTTC.

The chain employs TRBV5-4 and TRBJ2-6, with D perhaps matching TRBD1 or TRBD2 (5 bases each). V was pared by 4 bases and J by 4 bases, with 12 bases between. Germline CDR1 reads SGHNT; CDR2 reads YYREEE (reference sequence). This CDR3 is 15 amino acids long. As DNA, the CDR3 is TGTGCCAGCAGCCGGGGCAGGGAAGGGGCCAACGTCCTGACTTTC. This translates into CASSRGREGANVLTF.

This clonotype appeared a single time. The chain is built from TRBV7-2 and TRBJ2-7; 10 bases align to TRBD1. This CDR3 region has 15 residues. Looked up from germline, CDR1 is SGHTA and CDR2 is FQGNSA. Trimming took 5 bases from V and 7 from J; bases not matched to a gene: 11. CDR3 loop: CASSPLGTGAWEQYV. The CDR3 DNA reads TGTGCCAGCAGCCCTCTCGGGACAGGGGCCTGGGAGCAGTACGTC.

The genes are TRBV24-1 and TRBJ1-1; D gene uncertain. This CDR3 is built from 15 residues. V was shortened by 2 bases and J by 1 base, with 10 bases between the two germline ends. The V gene's germline CDR1 is KGHDR and CDR2 SFDVKD. The CDR3 DNA reads TGTGCCACCAGTGATTACCTCCCGAAGAACACTGAAGCTTTCTTT. Amino acids: CATSDYLPKNTEAFF.

The V call is TRBV7-2, the J call TRBJ2-7, with 12 bases matching TRBD2. The V segment lost 4 bases and the J segment 3 bases; nucleotides outside the gene matches: 4. Per the germline V gene, CDR1 is SGHTA and CDR2 is FQGNSA. This CDR3 has 15 amino acids. CDR3 nucleotide sequence: TGTGCCAGCAGCTCCACTAGCGGGGGGAGCTACGAGCAGTACTTC. Protein product: CASSSTSGGSYEQYF.

This clonotype was counted once. V is TRBV20-1 and J is TRBJ1-1; D is ambiguous. The ends were cut back, 3 bases at V and 0 bases at J, with 5 bases in the middle. Per germline, CDR1 DFQATT and CDR2 SNEGSKA (reference sequence). The CDR3 spans 12 residues. In DNA form, the CDR3 reads TGCAGTGCTAGTCTTATGAACACTGAAGCTTTCTTT. Its protein is CSASLMNTEAFF.

This chain connects TRBV11-2 to TRBJ2-5, with TRBD2 matching over 7 bases. The CDR3 sequence is 14 residues long. The J segment lost 0 bases and the V segment lost 6 bases, leaving 4 bases of the junction unmatched. Looked up from germline, CDR1 is SGHAT and CDR2 is FQNNGV. As DNA, the CDR3 is TGTGCCAGCAGTTCTCGGGGGGACCAAGAGACCCAGTACTTC. Amino acid sequence: CASSSRGDQETQYF.

The chain couples TRBV20-1 to TRBJ1-1; maybe TRBD1 (5 bases). The CDR3 spans 14 residues. Trimming stripped 6 bases from V and 1 base from J, with 15 bases between. From germline, CDR1 is DFQATT and CDR2 SNEGSKA (reference sequence). CDR3 protein: CSANSGGPNTEAFF. The CDR3 DNA is TGCAGTGCCAATTCTGGGGGACCGAACACTGAAGCTTTCTTT.

V gene TRBV20-1 combines with J gene TRBJ2-3; TRBD2 is a possible D gene (6 bases). This CDR3 region has 12 residues. Trimming took off 3 bases at V and 11 bases at J, with 15 bases between the two ends. The V gene's germline CDR1 is DFQATT and CDR2 SNEGSKA (reference sequence). CDR3 in DNA: TGCAGTGCTAGCCCTCCAGGGCGGGGGCAGTATTTT. It encodes CSASPPGRGQYF.

This clonotype was recorded once. V gene TRBV29-1 combines with J gene TRBJ2-1; D remains unclear. The CDR3 consists of 14 residues. CDR1 and CDR2 from the germline V gene are SQVTM and ANQGSEA. Trimming stripped 4 bases from V and 0 bases from J, with 10 bases between. The CDR3 loop reads CSVGPARSYNEQFF. The CDR3 region has the DNA TGCAGCGTTGGTCCGGCCCGCTCCTACAATGAGCAGTTCTTC.

V usage is TRBV15 and J usage is TRBJ2-7; D is possibly TRBD2 (5 bases). The CDR3 totals 15 residues. Germline V gene lookup returns CDR1 LNHNV and CDR2 YYDKDF (reference sequence). Trimming removed 3 bases at V and 5 bases at J, with 17 bases between. The CDR3 coding sequence is TGTGCCACCAGCAGGGGTGGGGTTCGGGAAAACGAGCAGTACTTC. It encodes CATSRGGVRENEQYF.

The chain employs TRBV9 and TRBJ2-5; 9 bases align to TRBD2. Trimming at V came to 0 bases and at J to 2 bases, leaving 2 bases not matched to a gene. Germline lookup yields CDR1 SGDLS and CDR2 YYNGEE. This CDR3 comprises 15 residues. CDR3 nucleotide sequence: TGTGCCAGCAGCGTAGAGACTAGCGGTCAAGAGACCCAGTACTTC. Translating gives CASSVETSGQETQYF.